This TCR beta chain was documented in a study of CD8 T cells in Susac syndrome. Trimming took off 6 bases at V and 0 bases at J, with 21 bases between the two ends. Germline-derived CDR1 and CDR2 are DFQATT and SNEGSKA (reference sequence). The CDR3 is made up of 16 amino acids. Reverse transcription of about 0.45 to 1 ug RNA was performed with random hexamers. TCRdb re-called the immunoSEQ multiplex PCR reads with MiXCR, one entry per CDR3 protein. Among around 190,000 distinct CDR3 sequences listed, about 95% were seen once. Sequenced input: CD8+ T cells from PBMCs. The TCR comes from a human donor with multiple sclerosis. The chain recombines TRBV20-1 with TRBJ2-7; D gene uncertain. In DNA, the CDR3 is TGCAGTGCAGCGTCCTCATTGGCAGAGAGCTCCTACGAGCAGTACTTC. Translation: CSAASSLAESSYEQYF.